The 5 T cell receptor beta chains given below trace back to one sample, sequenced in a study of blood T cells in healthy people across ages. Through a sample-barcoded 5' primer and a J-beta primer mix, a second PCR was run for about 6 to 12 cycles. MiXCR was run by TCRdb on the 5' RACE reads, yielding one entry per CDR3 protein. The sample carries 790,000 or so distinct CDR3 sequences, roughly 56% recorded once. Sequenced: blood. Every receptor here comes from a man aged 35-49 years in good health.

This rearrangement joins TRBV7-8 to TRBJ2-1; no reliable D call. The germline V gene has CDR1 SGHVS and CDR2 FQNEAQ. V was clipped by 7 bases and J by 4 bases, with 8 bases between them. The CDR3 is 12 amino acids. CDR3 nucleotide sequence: TGTGCCAGCAACCCCGGGTACAATGAGCAGTTCTTC. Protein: CASNPGYNEQFF.

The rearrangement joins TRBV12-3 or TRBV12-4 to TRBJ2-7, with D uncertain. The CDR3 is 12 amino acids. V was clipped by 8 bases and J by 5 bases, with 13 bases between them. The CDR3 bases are TGTGCCAGCGCCGTAGGTAGTCACGAGCAGTACTTC. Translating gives CASAVGSHEQYF.

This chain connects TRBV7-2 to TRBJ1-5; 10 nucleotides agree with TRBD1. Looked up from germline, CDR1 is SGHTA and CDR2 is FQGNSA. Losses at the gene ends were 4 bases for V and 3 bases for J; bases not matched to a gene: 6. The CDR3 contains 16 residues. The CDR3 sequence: CASSSRQGAYNQPQHF. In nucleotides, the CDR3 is TGTGCCAGCAGCTCTCGACAGGGGGCCTACAATCAGCCCCAGCATTTT. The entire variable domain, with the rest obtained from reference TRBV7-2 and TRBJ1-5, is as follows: GAGVSQSPSNKVTEKGKDVELRCDPISGHTALYWYRQSLGQGLEFLIYFQGNSAPDKSGLPSDRFSAERTGGSVSTLTIQRTQQEDSAVYLCASSSRQGAYNQPQHFGDGTRLSIL.

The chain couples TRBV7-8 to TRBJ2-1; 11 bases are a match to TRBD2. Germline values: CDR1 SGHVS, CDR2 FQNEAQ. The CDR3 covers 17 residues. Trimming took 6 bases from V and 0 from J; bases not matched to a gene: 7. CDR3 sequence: CASSERLAGNSYNEQFF. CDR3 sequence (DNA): TGTGCCAGCAGTGAAAGACTAGCGGGAAACTCCTACAATGAGCAGTTCTTC.

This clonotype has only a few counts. The CDR3 DNA reads TGTGCCAGCAGTTTGAGGCTGGCCCCAGATACGCAGTATTTT. It specifies CASSLRLAPDTQYF. V gene TRBV12-3 or TRBV12-4 combines with J gene TRBJ2-3, with D hard to call. The CDR3 extends over 14 amino acids. V was shortened by 3 bases and J by 4 bases, with 11 bases between the two germline ends.